The entry below gives a single TCR beta chain sequence along with its context. The antigen remains undetermined. The data belong to a study of cytomegalovirus exposure and HLA in healthy donors. Whole-study findings and limits: Compared with the approximately 680-donor mean, an Asian-associated ancestry cluster reportedly had fewer N-insertions, according to a later analysis. According to an earlier analysis, most TCR beta V segments yielded productive rearrangements about 87% or about 30% of the time.

This CDR3 contains 15 residues. The germline V gene has CDR1 MNHEY and CDR2 SVGAGI. V lost 4 bases to trimming and J lost 0 bases; unmatched junction nucleotides: 2. 60 Vbeta and 13 Jbeta primers were used in PCR. Here immunoSEQ multiplex PCR was the method, and the copy in TCRdb shows in-frame clones only, minus some. The table includes around 150,000 clones, under 75% detected once. The chain recombines TRBV6-5 with TRBJ1-1, with 10 nucleotides matching TRBD1. This TCR derives from a woman aged 40 to 49 in good health and CMV-seronegative. The sequencing input was PBMCs. CDR3: CASSLGQGMNTEAFF. The CDR3 DNA reads as TGTGCCAGCAGTTTGGGACAGGGGATGAACACTGAAGCTTTCTTT.